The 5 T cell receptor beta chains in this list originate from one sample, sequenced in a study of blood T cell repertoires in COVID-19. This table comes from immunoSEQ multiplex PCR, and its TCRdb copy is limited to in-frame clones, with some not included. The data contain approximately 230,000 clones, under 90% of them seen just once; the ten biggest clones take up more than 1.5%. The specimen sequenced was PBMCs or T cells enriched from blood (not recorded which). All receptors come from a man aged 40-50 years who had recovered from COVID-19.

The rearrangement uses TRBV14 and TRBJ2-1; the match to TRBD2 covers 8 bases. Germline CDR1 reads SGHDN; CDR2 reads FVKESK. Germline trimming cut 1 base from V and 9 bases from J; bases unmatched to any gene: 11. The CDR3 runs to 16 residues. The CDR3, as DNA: TGTGCCAGCAGCCAAGGTCTCGGGAGGGCCGTCGGTGAGCAGTTCTTC. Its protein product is CASSQGLGRAVGEQFF.

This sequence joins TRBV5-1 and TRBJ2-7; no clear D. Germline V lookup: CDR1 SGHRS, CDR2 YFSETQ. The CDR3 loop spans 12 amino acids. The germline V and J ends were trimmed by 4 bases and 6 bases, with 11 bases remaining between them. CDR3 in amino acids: CASSAETAEQYF. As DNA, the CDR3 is TGCGCCAGCAGCGCCGAGACTGCCGAGCAGTACTTC. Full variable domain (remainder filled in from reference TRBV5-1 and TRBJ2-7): KAGVTQTPRYLIKTRGQQVTLSCSPISGHRSVSWYQQTPGQGLQFLFEYFSETQRNKGNFPGRFSGRQFSNSRSEMNVSTLELGDSALYLCASSAETAEQYFGPGTRLTVT.

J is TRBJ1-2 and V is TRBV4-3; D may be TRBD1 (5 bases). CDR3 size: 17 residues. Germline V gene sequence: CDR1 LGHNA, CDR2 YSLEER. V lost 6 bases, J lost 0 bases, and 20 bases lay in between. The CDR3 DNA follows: TGCGCCAGCAGGCAAAGCCGGGGGAAGGTGTCTAACTATGGCTACACCTTC. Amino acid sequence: CASRQSRGKVSNYGYTF.

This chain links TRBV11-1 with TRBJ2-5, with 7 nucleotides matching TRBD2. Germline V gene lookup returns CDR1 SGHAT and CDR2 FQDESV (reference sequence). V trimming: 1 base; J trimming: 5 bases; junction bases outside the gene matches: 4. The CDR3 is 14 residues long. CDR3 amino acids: CASSLGLAAETQYF. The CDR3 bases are TGTGCCAGCAGCTTAGGCCTAGCGGCGGAGACCCAGTACTTC.

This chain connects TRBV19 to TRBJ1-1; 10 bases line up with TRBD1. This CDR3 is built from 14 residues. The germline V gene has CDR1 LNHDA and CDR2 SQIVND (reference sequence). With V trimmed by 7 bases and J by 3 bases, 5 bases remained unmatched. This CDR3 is CASKRTGGDTEAFF. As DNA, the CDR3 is TGTGCCAGTAAAAGGACAGGGGGGGACACTGAAGCTTTCTTT.